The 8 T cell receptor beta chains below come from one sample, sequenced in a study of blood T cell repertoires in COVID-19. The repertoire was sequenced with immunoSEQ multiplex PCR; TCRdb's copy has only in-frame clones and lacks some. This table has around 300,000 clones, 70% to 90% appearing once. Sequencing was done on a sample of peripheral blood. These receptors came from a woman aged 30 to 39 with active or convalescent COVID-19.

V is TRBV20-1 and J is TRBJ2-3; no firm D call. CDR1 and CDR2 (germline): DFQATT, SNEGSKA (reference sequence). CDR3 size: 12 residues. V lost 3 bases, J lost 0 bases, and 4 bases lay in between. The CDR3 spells CSASRSTDTQYF. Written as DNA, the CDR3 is TGCAGTGCTAGTCGTAGCACAGATACGCAGTATTTT.

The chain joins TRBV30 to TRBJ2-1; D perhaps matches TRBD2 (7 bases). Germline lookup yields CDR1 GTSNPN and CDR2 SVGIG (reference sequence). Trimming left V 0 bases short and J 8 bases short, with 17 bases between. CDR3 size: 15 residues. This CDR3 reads CAWSVRSGGRDEQFF. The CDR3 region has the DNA TGTGCCTGGAGTGTGAGGTCGGGGGGCAGGGATGAGCAGTTCTTC.

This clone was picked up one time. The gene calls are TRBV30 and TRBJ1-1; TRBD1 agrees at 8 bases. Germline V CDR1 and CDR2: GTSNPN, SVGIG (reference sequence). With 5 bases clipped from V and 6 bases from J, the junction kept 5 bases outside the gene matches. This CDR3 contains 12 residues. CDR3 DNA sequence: TGTGCCTGGGGACAGGGATTTGCTGAAGCTTTCTTT. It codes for CAWGQGFAEAFF.

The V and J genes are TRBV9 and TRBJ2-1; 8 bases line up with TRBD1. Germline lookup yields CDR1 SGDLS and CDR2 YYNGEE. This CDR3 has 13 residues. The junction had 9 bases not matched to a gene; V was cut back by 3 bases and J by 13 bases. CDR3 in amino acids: CASSDTSGGPQFF. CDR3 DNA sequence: TGTGCCAGCAGCGACACCTCAGGGGGCCCTCAGTTCTTC.

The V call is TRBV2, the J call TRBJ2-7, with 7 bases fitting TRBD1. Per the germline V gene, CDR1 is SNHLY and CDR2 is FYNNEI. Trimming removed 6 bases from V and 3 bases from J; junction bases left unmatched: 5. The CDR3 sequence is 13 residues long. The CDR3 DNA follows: TGTGCCAGCAGCCCCGACAGGGACTACGAGCAGTACTTC. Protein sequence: CASSPDRDYEQYF. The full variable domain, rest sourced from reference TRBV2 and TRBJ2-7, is EPEVTQTPSHQVTQMGQEVILRCVPISNHLYFYWYRQILGQKVEFLVSFYNNEISEKSEIFDDQFSVERPDGSNFTLKIRSTKLEDSAMYFCASSPDRDYEQYFGPGTRLTVT.

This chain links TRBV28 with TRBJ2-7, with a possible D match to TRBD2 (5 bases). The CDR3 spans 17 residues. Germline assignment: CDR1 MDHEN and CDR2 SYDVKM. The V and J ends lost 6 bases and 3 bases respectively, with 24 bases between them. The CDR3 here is CASRLTSEGPGYYEQYF. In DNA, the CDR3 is TGTGCCAGCAGACTTACTTCAGAGGGCCCCGGCTACTACGAGCAGTACTTC. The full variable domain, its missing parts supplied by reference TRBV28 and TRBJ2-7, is DVKVTQSSRYLVKRTGEKVFLECVQDMDHENMFWYRQDPGLGLRLIYFSYDVKMKEKGDIPEGYSVSREKKERFSLILESASTNQTSMYLCASRLTSEGPGYYEQYFGPGTRLTVT.

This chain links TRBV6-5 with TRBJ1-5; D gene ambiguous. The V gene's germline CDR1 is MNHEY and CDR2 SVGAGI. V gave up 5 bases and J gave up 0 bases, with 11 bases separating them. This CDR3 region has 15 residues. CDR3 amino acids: CASSNSLYSNQPQHF. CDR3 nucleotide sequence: TGTGCCAGCAGTAACAGCCTTTATAGCAATCAGCCCCAGCATTTT.

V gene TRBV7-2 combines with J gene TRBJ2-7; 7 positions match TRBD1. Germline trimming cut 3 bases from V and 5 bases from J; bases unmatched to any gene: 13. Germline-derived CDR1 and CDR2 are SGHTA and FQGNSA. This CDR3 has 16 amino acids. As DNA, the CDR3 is TGTGCCAGCAGCTTTGGGACAGCATACACTCCAGACGAGCAGTACTTC. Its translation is CASSFGTAYTPDEQYF.